The following is a T cell receptor (beta chain) sequence with its context. This clone has a single count. The specificity of this receptor is unknown. No base qualities exist here, and no much larger clone lies one base off it. This sample is drawn from a study of blood T cell repertoires in COVID-19 (dated by TCRdb to about 2020). With respect to the entire study: Samples covering the acute and convalescent phases of COVID-19 were provided by collaborators in the United States, Italy and Spain. The sample metadata nearly always contained a de-identified subject ID, COVID-19 status, age in years and sex. The samples were drawn from the first 160 participants of the ongoing ImmuneRACE study and from 1,200 or so subjects provided by 6 global collaborators. A freely available public database, intended as a resource for researchers studying the immune response to SARS-CoV-2, is where the repertoires were released. Subjects who had been exposed to COVID-19, were actively infected with it, or had recovered from it provided the deeply sampled blood TCRbeta repertoires that made up the dataset. Where available, HLA class I and class II types were obtained from metadata supplied by the sample provider rather than from assay-based typing. The material from the prospective study consisted of cDNA or gDNA derived from T cells, B-cell-depleted T cells, or PBMCs.

Participants in the prospective study were aged roughly 18 to 100 years, lived in some 24 United States geographic areas, and enrolled through a virtual design. In the prospective study, cohorts were assigned on the basis of participant-reported clinical history obtained from a screening survey and a study questionnaire. Recovered participants in ImmuneRACE Cohort 3 were defined by two consecutive negative NP/OP PCR tests, clearance by a healthcare professional, or resolution of symptoms. Mobile phlebotomists in the prospective study collected whole blood, serum and a nasopharyngeal or oropharyngeal swab from every participant. Participants in the prospective study had the option to provide additional blood draws and questionnaires over an approximately 2-month period. Blood samples from the prospective study were shipped frozen or at room temperature prior to DNA extraction. General conclusions and limits of the study: The amount of clinical and demographic metadata varied by source and participant and was provided uncurated.

The CDR3 goes from the cysteine to the phenylalanine over 13 residues. The CDR3 DNA has 39 bases and is translated from base 1. The germline V gene encodes CDR1 KGHSH and CDR2 LQKENI. V and J lose 4 bases and 7 bases, and a span of 13 bases separates them. TCRbeta CDR3 regions were amplified from genomic DNA using the immunoSEQ Assay, a bias-controlled multiplex PCR. For the original study's pipeline: The number of nucleated cells in each sample was estimated from the amplification of reference gene primers within the assay. To quantify the absolute abundance of each unique TCRbeta CDR3 rearrangement, sequence reads were collapsed and filtered. For each sample, productive Simpson clonality was calculated by taking the square root of Simpson's diversity index across productive rearrangements. In TCRdb, the immuneACCESS table is reduced to in-frame sequences with V and J assigned. These tables do not hold every clone; where another copy was compared, an unresolved V gene accounts for under half, and the others remain unexplained. V and J calls and clone size follow that table, whereas D and trimming were derived from the DNA. The sample table records roughly 330,000 clones; approximately 88% of these occur just once. The top ten clonotypes cover 5% of the sample.

The rearranged segments are TRBV18 and TRBJ1-1; 6 matching bases give a weak D call of TRBD1. This clonotype was sampled from a man aged 25 to 45 who had recovered from COVID-19. Source material: PBMCs or T cells enriched from blood (not recorded which). The CDR3 sequence is CASSLYREVEAFF. The nucleotide sequence is given as TGTGCCAGCTCACTGTACAGGGAAGTTGAAGCTTTCTTT. With the portions outside the CDR3 filled from the reference TRBV18 and TRBJ1-1 genes, the complete variable region becomes NAGVMQNPRHLVRRRGQEARLRCSPMKGHSHVYWYRQLPEEGLKFMVYLQKENIIDESGMPKERFSAEFPKEGPSILRIQQVVRGDSAAYFCASSLYREVEAFFGQGTRLTVV.